The text below deals with one T cell receptor (beta chain). Antigen unknown. Looked up from germline, CDR1 is MDHEN and CDR2 is SYDVKM. The CDR3 runs to 13 residues. Unmatched junction bases numbered 5, after V lost 5 bases and J lost 6 bases. The entry originates in a study of cytomegalovirus exposure and HLA in healthy donors. Study information: Among the 400 or so donors who were genotyped, over 70% fell in the genetic ancestry cluster that is associated with self-reported Caucasian donors.

Points from the study as a whole: Available immune exposure information was restricted to CMV serostatus only. Prediction of most subjects' HLA-A and HLA-B alleles by TCR beta sequences was reportedly accurate. In a later analysis, TCR beta V- and J-gene trimming showed a link to a missense DCLRE1C variant.

The study ran its PCR with 60 Vbeta and 13 Jbeta primers. The method was immunoSEQ multiplex PCR; TCRdb's version includes in-frame clones alone and lacks a portion of them. The table lists around 110,000 clones, 70% to 80% of them singletons. The TCR comes from a man aged 60-69 years in good health and CMV-seronegative. The V and J genes are TRBV28 and TRBJ1-2, with 8 bases matching TRBD1. Input material: PBMCs. CDR3 region: CASSTTQGDGYTF. CDR3 bases: TGTGCCAGCAGTACTACACAGGGGGATGGCTACACCTTC.